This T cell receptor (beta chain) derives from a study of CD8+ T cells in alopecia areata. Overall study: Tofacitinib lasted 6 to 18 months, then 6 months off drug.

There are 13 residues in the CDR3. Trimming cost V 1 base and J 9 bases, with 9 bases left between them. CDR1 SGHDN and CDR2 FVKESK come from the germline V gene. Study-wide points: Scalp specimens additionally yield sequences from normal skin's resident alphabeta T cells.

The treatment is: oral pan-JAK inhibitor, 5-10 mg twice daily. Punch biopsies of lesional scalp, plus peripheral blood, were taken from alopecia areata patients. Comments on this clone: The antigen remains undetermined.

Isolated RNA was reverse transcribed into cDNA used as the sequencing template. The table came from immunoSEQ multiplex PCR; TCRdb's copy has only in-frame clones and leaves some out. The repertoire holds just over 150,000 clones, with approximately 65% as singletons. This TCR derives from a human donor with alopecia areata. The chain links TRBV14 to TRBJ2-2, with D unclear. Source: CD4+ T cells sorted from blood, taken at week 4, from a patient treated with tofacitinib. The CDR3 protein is CASSQAKARELFF. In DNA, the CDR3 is TGTGCCAGCAGCCAAGCTAAAGCGAGGGAGCTGTTTTTT. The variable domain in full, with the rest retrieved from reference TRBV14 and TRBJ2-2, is EAGVTQFPSHSVIEKGQTVTLRCDPISGHDNLYWYRRVMGKEIKFLLHFVKESKQDESGMPNNRFLAERTGGTYSTLKVQPAELEDSGVYFCASSQAKARELFFGEGSRLTVL.